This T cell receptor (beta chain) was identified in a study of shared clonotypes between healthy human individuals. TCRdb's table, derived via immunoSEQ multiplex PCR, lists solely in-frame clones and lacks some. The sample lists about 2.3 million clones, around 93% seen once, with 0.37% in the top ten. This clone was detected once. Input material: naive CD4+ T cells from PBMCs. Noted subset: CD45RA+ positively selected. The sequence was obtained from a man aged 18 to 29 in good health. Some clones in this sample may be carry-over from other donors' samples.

The CDR3 sequence is CACPRQSSGNTIYF. The CDR3 DNA reads as TGTGCCTGTCCCCGACAGAGCTCTGGAAACACCATATATTTT. The chain is built from TRBV30 and TRBJ1-3; TRBD1 is a possible D gene (5 bases). The CDR3 spans 14 residues. In germline, CDR1 is GTSNPN, CDR2 SVGIG (reference sequence). Trimming stripped 6 bases from V and 0 bases from J, with 12 bases between.